The present T cell receptor beta chain was sequenced within a study of blood T cell repertoires in COVID-19. As for the study in general: From T cells, B-cell-depleted T cells, or PBMCs came the material, which was cDNA or gDNA.

Original processing notes: Amplification of reference gene primers was used by the study to estimate nucleated cell counts. The table came from immunoSEQ multiplex PCR; TCRdb's copy has only in-frame clones and leaves some out. That table supplies the V and J calls and clone size; D and trimming were determined from the DNA. The sample records 150,000 or so clones, 85% being singletons. Germline trimming cut 5 bases from V and 1 base from J; bases unmatched to any gene: 6. The germline gives CDR1 SGHRS, CDR2 YFSETQ. This CDR3 has 15 amino acids. Input material: peripheral blood. V gene TRBV5-1 combines with J gene TRBJ2-3, with 8 positions matching TRBD1. The receptor comes from a human donor with acute or convalescent COVID-19. The donor label of this sample is uncertain. CDR3 amino acids: CASRHGQGRTDTQYF. The CDR3, as DNA: TGCGCCAGCAGGCATGGACAGGGCCGCACAGATACGCAGTATTTT.